This TCR beta chain appears in the sequencing data of a study of T cell responses to AZD1222 COVID-19 vaccine. The CDR3 has 18 amino acids. V was clipped by 2 bases and J by 6 bases; unmatched bases: 14. Looked up from germline, CDR1 is GTSNPN and CDR2 is SVGIG (reference sequence). Note on this clone: Its matching antigen is unknown.

Study-level points and caveats: Females made up more of the donors, who were largely white British, and clonal diversity may have come out too low.

Sequenced by immunoSEQ multiplex PCR; TCRdb stores in-frame clones only, minus some. In the table there are 150,000 to 200,000 clones, approximately 86% of which are singletons. The chain is built from TRBV30 and TRBJ2-1, with TRBD2 matching 12 bases. The starting material was peripheral blood, obtained on day 0 of AZD1222 vaccination. The sequence derives from an adult in good health. The CDR3 sequence: CAWSTPPSLAGGRNEQFF. The CDR3 DNA reads TGTGCCTGGAGTACCCCCCCTTCTCTAGCGGGAGGGCGCAATGAGCAGTTCTTC.